Listed here are 3 T cell receptor beta chains from one sample, sequenced in a study of blood T cell repertoires in COVID-19. Profiled with immunoSEQ multiplex PCR; TCRdb holds only in-frame clones, not every one. Of some 150,000 clones listed, around nine tenths are singletons. The sample consisted of peripheral blood. All receptors come from a man aged 18 to 30 with active or convalescent COVID-19.

The gene calls are TRBV27 and TRBJ1-6; D gene uncertain. V shed 8 bases and J shed 4 bases, with 12 bases lying between them. Germline values: CDR1 MNHEY, CDR2 SMNVEV (reference sequence). This CDR3 is 14 amino acids long. DNA of the CDR3: TGTGCCAGCCGCCGGGAGTATTATAATTCACCCCTCCACTTT. Its protein product is CASRREYYNSPLHF.

The V and J genes are TRBV9 and TRBJ1-3; D might be TRBD1 (5 bases). Trimming took off 1 base at V and 2 bases at J, with 10 bases between the two ends. CDR3 length: 15 amino acids. Looked up from germline, CDR1 is SGDLS and CDR2 is YYNGEE. The DNA of the CDR3 is TGTGCCAGCAGCGTATCGCAGGGAACTGGAAACACCATATATTTT. Translation: CASSVSQGTGNTIYF.

The genes are TRBV3-1 (or the pseudogene TRBV3-2) and TRBJ1-2; 9 positions agree with TRBD1. CDR1 and CDR2 (germline): LGHDT, YNNKEL (reference sequence). With 2 bases clipped from V and 3 bases from J, the junction kept 10 bases outside the gene matches. The CDR3 spans 17 residues. The CDR3: CASSQITGGKSDYGYTF. The CDR3 coding sequence is TGTGCCAGCAGCCAAATAACAGGGGGCAAATCGGACTATGGCTACACCTTC.